The clone carrying this TCR beta chain has just a few counts. The antigen remains undetermined. This table comes from immunoSEQ multiplex PCR, and its TCRdb copy is limited to in-frame clones, with some not included. The sample lists some 460,000 clones; about 89% were seen once. This record belongs to a study of Ad26.COV2.S vaccination and SARS-CoV-2 variants. Looking at the study overall: Intramuscular Ad26.COV2.S at 5x10^10 or 1x10^11 viral particles. General observations from the study: Vaccinated and placebo-treated recipients had similar non-spike TCR breadth.

Trimming shortened V by 4 bases and J by 4 bases, and 15 bases separated the two germline ends. Germline V gives CDR1 SGHDT, CDR2 YYEEEE. There are 14 residues in the CDR3. Treatment: some 20 received Ad26.COV2.S at low or high dose, single or two shots; several received placebo; per-sample allocation not given. Sample collection was performed on day 63 after the first vaccine or placebo injection. Based in Boston, the donor was an adult of 18-55 years. Vaccination used an Ad26 vector expressing Wuhan-strain SARS-CoV-2 spike. This sequence originates from a person between 18 and 65 years old who received the Ad26.COV2.S COVID-19 vaccine or a placebo. The sample was peripheral blood, taken in a trial of Ad26.COV2.S vaccine versus placebo. The chain links TRBV5-6 to TRBJ2-7; TRBD1 might be the D (6 bases). CDR3 loop: CASSPLGGAYEQYF. The CDR3 DNA reads as TGTGCCAGCAGCCCTTTAGGGGGAGCTTACGAGCAGTACTTC. The full variable domain, rest sourced from reference TRBV5-6 and TRBJ2-7, is DAGVTQSPTHLIKTRGQQVTLRCSPKSGHDTVSWYQQALGQGPQFIFQYYEEEERQRGNFPDRFSGHQFPNYSSELNVNALLLGDSALYLCASSPLGGAYEQYFGPGTRLTVT.